This TCR beta chain was captured in a study of blood T cell repertoires in COVID-19. Sequencing was performed with immunoSEQ multiplex PCR; in TCRdb, only in-frame clones are kept and a portion is missing. The sample contains some 78,000 clones, roughly nine tenths of which appear only once. The clonotype comes from a woman over 75 with active or convalescent COVID-19. The sequencing sample was made of peripheral blood.

DNA of the CDR3: TGCGCCAGCACCTGGCAACAGGGTGAGGGCTACACCTTC. Translated: CASTWQQGEGYTF. This chain links TRBV5-1 with TRBJ1-2, with D perhaps matching TRBD1 (6 bases). Germline values: CDR1 SGHRS, CDR2 YFSETQ. The length of the CDR3 is 13 residues. V lost 6 bases, J lost 8 bases, and 17 bases lay in between.